These 31 T cell receptor beta chains were all obtained from the same sample, sequenced in a study of blood T cell repertoires in COVID-19. Method: immunoSEQ multiplex PCR; TCRdb's copy keeps in-frame clones and lacks some. The sample contains roughly 260,000 clones, about 89% of which appear only once. Sequenced material: PBMCs or T cells enriched from blood (not recorded which). These receptors came from a woman under 30 who had recovered from COVID-19.

This chain links TRBV7-2 with TRBJ2-5, with a tentative D call TRBD1 (6 bases). The CDR3 loop spans 15 amino acids. V was trimmed by 6 bases and J by 2 bases, leaving 16 bases between them. CDR1 is SGHTA, CDR2 FQGNSA, per germline. DNA of the CDR3: TGTGCCAGCAGTGCTTCCGGGACATCGCAAGAGACCCAGTACTTC. It encodes CASSASGTSQETQYF.

This clone was counted a few times. The genes are TRBV5-8 and TRBJ1-5, with 8 bases lining up with TRBD1. J gave up 2 bases and V 4 bases, and 5 bases lay outside the gene matches. Germline CDR1 is SGHTS and CDR2 is YDEGEE. The CDR3 covers 15 residues. The CDR3 bases are TGTGCCAGCAGCCCCGTGACAGGGGGCAATCAGCCCCAGCATTTT. Its translation is CASSPVTGGNQPQHF.

The genes are TRBV28 and TRBJ2-1, with D maybe TRBD2 (6 bases). The V gene's germline CDR1 is MDHEN and CDR2 SYDVKM. V was cut by 5 bases and J by 7 bases, with 18 bases left in between. The CDR3 extends over 15 amino acids. In DNA form, the CDR3 reads TGTGCCAGCAGTAAACCCCGGGAGAGGGTGAATGAGCAGTTCTTC. It yields the protein CASSKPRERVNEQFF.

This chain joins TRBV15 and TRBJ1-1; possible D gene TRBD1, 5 bases. Germline CDR1 and CDR2: LNHNV and YYDKDF (reference sequence). V was trimmed by 0 bases and J by 8 bases, leaving 10 bases between them. The CDR3 spans 13 residues. The CDR3 region is CATSRDGGREAFF. CDR3 bases: TGTGCCACCAGCAGAGACGGGGGGAGAGAAGCTTTCTTT.

This sequence joins TRBV11-3 and TRBJ2-2, with a tentative D call TRBD2 (5 bases). V was trimmed by 1 base and J by 7 bases, leaving 10 bases between them. CDR1 and CDR2 (germline): SGHNT, YENEEA. CDR3 length: 14 amino acids. CDR3 in DNA: TGTGCCAGCAGCTTAGGGACTCCCCACGGGGAGCTGTTTTTT. Translating it yields CASSLGTPHGELFF.

This chain joins TRBV9 and TRBJ2-1; D is perhaps TRBD2 (6 bases). Trimming shortened V by 2 bases and J by 7 bases, and 10 bases separated the two germline ends. The CDR3 length is 13 residues. Germline V gene sequence: CDR1 SGDLS, CDR2 YYNGEE. The CDR3 region is CASSVAGSNEQFF. Here the CDR3 DNA reads TGTGCCAGCAGCGTTGCGGGAAGTAATGAGCAGTTCTTC.

This chain links TRBV2 with TRBJ1-4, with 7 bases fitting TRBD1. V gave up 4 bases and J gave up 9 bases; unmatched junction bases: 8. This CDR3 has 14 amino acids. The germline V gene encodes CDR1 SNHLY and CDR2 FYNNEI. CDR3 region: CASSGDSPSKKLFF. The CDR3 DNA is TGTGCCAGCAGTGGGGACAGTCCCTCAAAAAAACTGTTTTTT.

This rearrangement joins TRBV13 to TRBJ2-5, with 8 positions matching TRBD2. The germline V gene encodes CDR1 PRHDT and CDR2 FYEKMQ (reference sequence). The CDR3 has 14 residues. V shed 3 bases, J shed 5 bases, and the junction held 5 bases outside the gene matches. The CDR3 DNA follows: TGTGCCAGCAGCTTCACGGGAGGGTTGGAGACCCAGTACTTC. This sequence encodes CASSFTGGLETQYF.

This clone has only one observation. The chain recombines TRBV5-8 with TRBJ1-1; D is uncertain. Looked up from germline, CDR1 is SGHTS and CDR2 is YDEGEE. Trimming took off 2 bases at V and 2 bases at J, with 7 bases between the two ends. This CDR3 region has 13 residues. The CDR3 sequence: CASSFRRNTEAFF. CDR3 sequence (DNA): TGTGCCAGCAGCTTTCGCAGAAACACTGAAGCTTTCTTT.

The genes are TRBV28 and TRBJ2-3; 7 nucleotides agree with TRBD1. Germline values: CDR1 MDHEN, CDR2 SYDVKM. The CDR3 extends over 15 amino acids. The V segment lost 11 bases and the J segment 0 bases; nucleotides outside the gene matches: 11. CDR3 DNA: TGTGCCGGGTCCAGGCCGGGACAGAGCACAGATACGCAGTATTTT. Protein sequence: CAGSRPGQSTDTQYF.

This clone was found a few times. Different DNA sequences within this sample yield the same CDR3. The chain links TRBV9 to TRBJ2-5, with 9 nucleotides matching TRBD2. V shed 2 bases, J shed 5 bases, and the junction held 7 bases outside the gene matches. CDR3 length: 15 residues. CDR1 SGDLS and CDR2 YYNGEE come from the germline V gene. The CDR3 is CASSVLAGEGETQYF. CDR3 nucleotides: TGTGCCAGCAGCGTCTTAGCGGGAGAGGGGGAGACCCAGTACTTC.

The chain combines TRBV6-5 with TRBJ2-7; 11 bases map to TRBD2. The CDR3 runs 15 residues. Trimming took 5 bases from V and 3 from J; bases not matched to a gene: 6. Germline lookup yields CDR1 MNHEY and CDR2 SVGAGI. CDR3 DNA sequence: TGTGCCAGCAGTAACGTAGCGGGAGGGATCTACGAGCAGTACTTC. This codes for CASSNVAGGIYEQYF.

This chain connects TRBV28 to TRBJ1-5; no clear D. The CDR3 covers 11 residues. Trimming pared 4 bases from V and 5 bases from J, leaving 3 bases between. Germline assignment: CDR1 MDHEN and CDR2 SYDVKM. CDR3 bases: TGTGCCAGCAGTTCTTATCAGCCCCAGCATTTT. Amino acid sequence: CASSSYQPQHF.

This clone was picked up one time. The CDR3 spells CASSRLGGSSYNEQFF. CDR3 DNA: TGTGCCAGCAGCAGGCTCGGGGGAAGTTCCTACAATGAGCAGTTCTTC. The chain recombines TRBV7-3 with TRBJ2-1; TRBD2 might be the D (6 bases). The CDR3 length is 16 residues. The V end lost 5 bases, the J end lost 1 base, and 15 bases lay between the germline ends. Germline lookup yields CDR1 SGHTA and CDR2 FQGTGA.

Only a few counts were recorded for this clone. J is TRBJ2-1 and V is TRBV21-1; the table gives TRBD2 as D, unverified against the DNA. TRBV21-1 is deemed a pseudogene. The CDR3 has 18 amino acids. Written as DNA, the CDR3 is TGTGCCAGCAGCAAAGTATATGCTAGCGGGGTACCCTACAATGAGCAGTTCTTC. This translates into CASSKVYASGVPYNEQFF.

The gene calls are TRBV6-2 or TRBV6-3 and TRBJ1-5; no reliable D call. V dropped 2 bases and J dropped 3 bases, with 8 bases sitting between them. This CDR3 region has 14 residues. Per the germline V gene, CDR1 is MNHEY and CDR2 is SVGEGT. The CDR3 reads CASSYVALNQPQHF. The CDR3 nucleotides are TGTGCCAGCAGTTACGTGGCCCTCAATCAGCCCCAGCATTTT.

The rearrangement joins TRBV5-1 to TRBJ2-7; 8 bases fit TRBD2. Germline V gene data show CDR1 as SGHRS and CDR2 as YFSETQ. This CDR3 is built from 18 residues. J lost 6 bases, V lost 1 base, and 18 bases had no gene match. CDR3 nucleotides: TGCGCCAGCAGCTTGTCGGATATTGACGGGAGGGCCCCCACCGAGCAGTACTTC. Translating it yields CASSLSDIDGRAPTEQYF.

This chain links TRBV30 with TRBJ2-5; 8 bases are a match to TRBD2. Germline V lookup: CDR1 GTSNPN, CDR2 SVGIG (reference sequence). The ends lost 0 bases at V and 4 bases at J; junction bases unmatched: 7. This CDR3 region has 15 residues. The CDR3 loop is CAWSVGTRAVETQYF. The CDR3 bases are TGTGCCTGGAGTGTGGGGACTAGGGCTGTAGAGACCCAGTACTTC.

The chain is built from TRBV11-2 and TRBJ2-2, with 12 bases that match TRBD2. Trimming at V came to 5 bases and at J to 5 bases, leaving 12 bases not matched to a gene. The germline V gene has CDR1 SGHAT and CDR2 FQNNGV. The CDR3 is made up of 18 amino acids. The CDR3 here is CASSPLAGGARRTGELFF. DNA of the CDR3: TGTGCCAGCAGCCCACTAGCGGGAGGCGCAAGGAGGACCGGGGAGCTGTTTTTT. The whole variable domain, filled in from reference TRBV11-2 and TRBJ2-2, reads EAGVAQSPRYKIIEKRQSVAFWCNPISGHATLYWYQQILGQGPKLLIQFQNNGVVDDSQLPKDRFSAERLKGVDSTLKIQPAKLEDSAVYLCASSPLAGGARRTGELFFGEGSRLTVL.

J is TRBJ2-1 and V is TRBV19; 11 bases are a match to TRBD2. Trimming took 5 bases from V and 8 from J; bases not matched to a gene: 11. CDR1 LNHDA and CDR2 SQIVND come from the germline V gene (reference sequence). This CDR3 is built from 16 residues. The CDR3 DNA sequence: TGTGCCAGTAGTCCCTATAGCGGGAGGGCCGTGGATGAGCAGTTCTTC. Its translation: CASSPYSGRAVDEQFF.

The rearrangement joins TRBV19 to TRBJ2-7, with 9 bases lining up with TRBD1. The length of the CDR3 is 14 residues. Germline CDR1 reads LNHDA; CDR2 reads SQIVND (reference sequence). Losses at the gene ends were 4 bases for V and 5 bases for J; bases not matched to a gene: 6. The CDR3, as DNA: TGTGCCAGTAGTAACACAGGGGGCCAGGACGAGCAGTACTTC. This codes for CASSNTGGQDEQYF.

The chain combines TRBV7-8 with TRBJ1-2, with 8 bases lining up with TRBD1. Germline V gene lookup returns CDR1 SGHVS and CDR2 FQNEAQ. The CDR3 is 18 amino acids. V lost 3 bases and J lost 0; bases outside the gene matches: 12. The CDR3 coding sequence is TGTGCCAGCAGCTTTAGTCCGGGACAGGACGGGTCTAACTATGGCTACACCTTC. It translates to CASSFSPGQDGSNYGYTF.

V usage is TRBV27 and J usage is TRBJ1-4; no clear D. CDR1 and CDR2 (germline): MNHEY, SMNVEV (reference sequence). The CDR3 runs 13 residues. Trimming stripped 7 bases from V and 8 bases from J, with 14 bases between. CDR3 sequence (DNA): TGTGCCAGCACCACACGGGTCGGAGAAAAACTGTTTTTT. Residues: CASTTRVGEKLFF.

The chain carries TRBV5-1 and TRBJ2-1; no clear D. The CDR3 consists of 14 residues. V dropped 0 bases and J dropped 4 bases, with 8 bases sitting between them. CDR1 is SGHRS and CDR2 is YFSETQ in the germline V gene. Written as DNA, the CDR3 is TGCGCCAGCAGCTTGGACAGCATTTACAATGAGCAGTTCTTC. It is translated as CASSLDSIYNEQFF.

Note on this clone: The sample has other DNA sequences that encode this CDR3 too. CDR3 in DNA: TGTGCCAGCTCACCCGGACAGGGCAATGAAAAACTGTTTTTT. This gives the protein CASSPGQGNEKLFF. The chain is built from TRBV18 and TRBJ1-4, with 8 bases fitting TRBD1. Trimming took 3 bases from V and 5 from J; bases not matched to a gene: 2. The CDR3 is made up of 14 amino acids. From germline, CDR1 is KGHSH and CDR2 LQKENI.

The chain joins TRBV7-8 to TRBJ2-7; 8 bases align to TRBD2. Losses at the gene ends were 4 bases for V and 0 bases for J; bases not matched to a gene: 17. Germline V gives CDR1 SGHVS, CDR2 FQNEAQ. The length of the CDR3 is 19 residues. CDR3 protein: CASSWPRGSGGARSYEQYF. In DNA form, the CDR3 reads TGTGCCAGCAGCTGGCCCAGGGGAAGCGGGGGAGCCCGCTCCTACGAGCAGTACTTC.

The CDR3 loop is CASSPLDRGLRETQYF. In DNA, the CDR3 is TGTGCCAGCAGCCCCTTGGACAGGGGGCTTCGAGAGACCCAGTACTTC. The gene calls are TRBV7-2 and TRBJ2-5; TRBD1 matches 11 bases. Germline CDR1 is SGHTA and CDR2 is FQGNSA. The junction had 9 bases not matched to a gene; V was cut back by 5 bases and J by 4 bases. The CDR3 has 16 residues.

The V and J genes are TRBV11-2 and TRBJ2-1, with 8 bases aligning to TRBD2. Trimming cost V 1 base and J 3 bases; bases outside gene matches: 11. This CDR3 spans 18 amino acids. The germline V gene has CDR1 SGHAT and CDR2 FQNNGV. Here the CDR3 reads CASSLASGGSRGYNEQFF. CDR3 coding DNA: TGTGCCAGCAGCTTAGCCTCGGGGGGGTCTAGGGGCTACAATGAGCAGTTCTTC. Together with reference TRBV11-2 and TRBJ2-1, the CDR3 gives the full variable domain: EAGVAQSPRYKIIEKRQSVAFWCNPISGHATLYWYQQILGQGPKLLIQFQNNGVVDDSQLPKDRFSAERLKGVDSTLKIQPAKLEDSAVYLCASSLASGGSRGYNEQFFGPGTRLTVL.

The chain links TRBV30 to TRBJ2-1; no firm D call. The CDR3 consists of 11 residues. V was pared by 5 bases and J by 8 bases, with 10 bases between. Germline V CDR1 and CDR2: GTSNPN, SVGIG (reference sequence). The CDR3 loop is CAWRLAHEQFF. In DNA form, the CDR3 reads TGTGCCTGGCGTTTAGCCCATGAGCAGTTCTTC.

V and J are TRBV7-2 and TRBJ2-7; possible D gene TRBD2, 6 bases. In germline, CDR1 is SGHTA, CDR2 FQGNSA. The germline V and J ends were trimmed by 3 bases and 6 bases, with 9 bases remaining between them. This CDR3 comprises 12 residues. The CDR3 here is CASSFLEGEQYF. In DNA, the CDR3 is TGTGCCAGCAGCTTTCTGGAGGGCGAGCAGTACTTC.

CDR3 sequence: CAWTDTGVEKLFF. DNA for the CDR3: TGTGCCTGGACAGACACAGGGGTTGAAAAACTGTTTTTT. The chain couples TRBV30 to TRBJ1-4; 7 bases align to TRBD1. Germline trimming cut 4 bases from V and 7 bases from J; bases unmatched to any gene: 6. CDR3 size: 13 residues. Per germline, CDR1 GTSNPN and CDR2 SVGIG (reference sequence).